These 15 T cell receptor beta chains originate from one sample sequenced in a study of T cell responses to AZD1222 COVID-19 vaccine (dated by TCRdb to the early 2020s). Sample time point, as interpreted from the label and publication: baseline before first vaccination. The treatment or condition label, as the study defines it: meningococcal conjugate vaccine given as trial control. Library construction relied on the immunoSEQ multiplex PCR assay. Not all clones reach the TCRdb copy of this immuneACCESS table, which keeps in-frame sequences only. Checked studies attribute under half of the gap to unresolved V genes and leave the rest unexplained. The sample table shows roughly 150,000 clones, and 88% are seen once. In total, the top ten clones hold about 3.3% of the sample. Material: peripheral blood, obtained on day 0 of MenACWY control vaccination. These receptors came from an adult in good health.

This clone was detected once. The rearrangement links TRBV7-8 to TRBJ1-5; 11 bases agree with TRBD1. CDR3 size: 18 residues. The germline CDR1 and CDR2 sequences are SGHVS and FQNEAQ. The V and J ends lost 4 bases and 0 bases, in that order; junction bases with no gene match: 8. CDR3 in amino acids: CASSSGQGARYSNQPQHF. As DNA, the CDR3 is TGTGCCAGCAGCTCAGGACAGGGGGCGCGGTATAGCAATCAGCCCCAGCATTTT.

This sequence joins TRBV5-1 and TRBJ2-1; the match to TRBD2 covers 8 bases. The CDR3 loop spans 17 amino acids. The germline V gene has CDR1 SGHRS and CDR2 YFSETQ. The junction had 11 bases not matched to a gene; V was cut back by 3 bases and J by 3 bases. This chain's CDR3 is CASSSTPLAGRYNEQFF. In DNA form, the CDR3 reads TGCGCCAGCAGCTCCACCCCATTAGCGGGACGCTACAATGAGCAGTTCTTC.

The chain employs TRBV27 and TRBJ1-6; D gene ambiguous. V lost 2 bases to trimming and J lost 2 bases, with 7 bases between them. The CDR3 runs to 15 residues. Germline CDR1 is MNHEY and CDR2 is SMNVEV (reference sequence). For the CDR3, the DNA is TGTGCCAGCAGTTTAGACGGGACCTATAATTCACCCCTCCACTTT. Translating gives CASSLDGTYNSPLHF.

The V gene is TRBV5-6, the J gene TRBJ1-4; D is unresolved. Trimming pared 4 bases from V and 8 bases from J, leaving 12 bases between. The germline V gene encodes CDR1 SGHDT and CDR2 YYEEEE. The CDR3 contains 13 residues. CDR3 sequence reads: CASSLVLGEKLFF. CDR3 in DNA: TGTGCCAGCAGCCTGGTTCTGGGAGAAAAACTGTTTTTT.

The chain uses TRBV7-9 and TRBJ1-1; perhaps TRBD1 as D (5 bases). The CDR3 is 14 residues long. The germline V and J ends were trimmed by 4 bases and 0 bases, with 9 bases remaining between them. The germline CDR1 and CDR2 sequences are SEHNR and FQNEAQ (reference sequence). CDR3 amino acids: CASSSGLLNTEAFF. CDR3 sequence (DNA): TGTGCCAGCAGCTCGGGACTCTTGAACACTGAAGCTTTCTTT.

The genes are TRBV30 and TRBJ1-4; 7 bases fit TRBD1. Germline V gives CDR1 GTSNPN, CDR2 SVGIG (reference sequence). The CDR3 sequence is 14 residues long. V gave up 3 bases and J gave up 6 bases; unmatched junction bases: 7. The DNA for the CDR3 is TGTGCCTGGAGCGGGACAGTATCGGATGAAAAACTGTTTTTT. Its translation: CAWSGTVSDEKLFF.

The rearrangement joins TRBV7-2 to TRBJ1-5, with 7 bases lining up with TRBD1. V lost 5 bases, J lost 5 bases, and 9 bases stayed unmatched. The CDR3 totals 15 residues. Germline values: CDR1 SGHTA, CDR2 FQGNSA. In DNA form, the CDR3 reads TGTGCCAGCAGCCAAGCAGGGACAGAGTATCAGCCCCAGCATTTT. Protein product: CASSQAGTEYQPQHF. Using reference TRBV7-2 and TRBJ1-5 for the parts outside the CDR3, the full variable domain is GAGVSQSPSNKVTEKGKDVELRCDPISGHTALYWYRQSLGQGLEFLIYFQGNSAPDKSGLPSDRFSAERTGGSVSTLTIQRTQQEDSAVYLCASSQAGTEYQPQHFGDGTRLSIL.

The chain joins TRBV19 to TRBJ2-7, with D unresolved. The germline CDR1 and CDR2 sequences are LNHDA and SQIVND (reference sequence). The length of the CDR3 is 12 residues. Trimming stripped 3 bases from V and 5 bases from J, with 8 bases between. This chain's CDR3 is CASSIAVNEQYF. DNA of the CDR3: TGTGCCAGTAGTATCGCCGTTAACGAGCAGTACTTC.

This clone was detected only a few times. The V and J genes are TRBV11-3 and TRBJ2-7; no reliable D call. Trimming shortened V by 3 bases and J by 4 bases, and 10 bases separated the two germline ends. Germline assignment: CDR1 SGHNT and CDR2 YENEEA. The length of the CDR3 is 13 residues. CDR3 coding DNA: TGTGCCAGCAGCTTTTCGGGTACATACGAGCAGTACTTC. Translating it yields CASSFSGTYEQYF.

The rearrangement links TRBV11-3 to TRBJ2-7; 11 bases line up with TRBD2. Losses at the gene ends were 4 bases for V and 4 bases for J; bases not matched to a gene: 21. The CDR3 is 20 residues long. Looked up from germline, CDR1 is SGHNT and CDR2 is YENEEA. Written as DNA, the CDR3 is TGTGCCAGCAGCTCAGAGCTAGCGGGGGGATTCTTTGAACGGTCGTACGAGCAGTACTTC. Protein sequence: CASSSELAGGFFERSYEQYF.

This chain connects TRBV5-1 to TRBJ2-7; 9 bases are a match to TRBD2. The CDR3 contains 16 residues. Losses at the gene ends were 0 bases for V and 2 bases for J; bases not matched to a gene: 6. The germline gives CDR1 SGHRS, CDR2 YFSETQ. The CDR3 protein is CASSLDRAGGAYEQYF. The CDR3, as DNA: TGCGCCAGCAGCTTGGATCGAGCGGGAGGCGCCTACGAGCAGTACTTC.

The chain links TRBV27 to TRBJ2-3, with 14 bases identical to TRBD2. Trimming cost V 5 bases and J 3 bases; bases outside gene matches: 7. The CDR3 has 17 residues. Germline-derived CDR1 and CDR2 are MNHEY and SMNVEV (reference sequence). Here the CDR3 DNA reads TGTGCCAGCAGTACCGGGACTAGCGGGAGCAAGACAGATACGCAGTATTTT. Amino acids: CASSTGTSGSKTDTQYF.

In DNA, the CDR3 is TGTGCCAGTAGTCTCTCAAGGCTAATGAACACTGAAGCTTTCTTT. It specifies CASSLSRLMNTEAFF. V usage is TRBV19 and J usage is TRBJ1-1; D is unresolved. Deletions cut 5 bases from V and 0 bases from J, with 13 bases between. CDR3 length: 15 amino acids. CDR1 and CDR2 (germline): LNHDA, SQIVND (reference sequence).

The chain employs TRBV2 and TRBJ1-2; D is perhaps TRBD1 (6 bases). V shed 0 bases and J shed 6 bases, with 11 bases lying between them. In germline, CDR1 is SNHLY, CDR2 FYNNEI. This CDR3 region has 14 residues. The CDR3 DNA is TGTGCCAGCAGTGAAGCCGGGACACAAAATGGCTACACCTTC. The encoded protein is CASSEAGTQNGYTF.

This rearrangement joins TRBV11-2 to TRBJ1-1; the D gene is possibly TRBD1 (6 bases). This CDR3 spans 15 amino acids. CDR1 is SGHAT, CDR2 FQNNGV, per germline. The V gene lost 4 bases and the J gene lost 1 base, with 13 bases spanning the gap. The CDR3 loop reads CASSSRTAPNTEAFF. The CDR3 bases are TGTGCCAGCAGCTCGCGGACAGCTCCGAACACTGAAGCTTTCTTT. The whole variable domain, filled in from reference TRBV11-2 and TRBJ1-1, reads EAGVAQSPRYKIIEKRQSVAFWCNPISGHATLYWYQQILGQGPKLLIQFQNNGVVDDSQLPKDRFSAERLKGVDSTLKIQPAKLEDSAVYLCASSSRTAPNTEAFFGQGTRLTVV.